Reported below is one T cell receptor (beta chain). Its antigen is not known. Expressed TCRB transcripts got sequenced, as all isolated RNA was reverse transcribed. Produced via immunoSEQ multiplex PCR; TCRdb's table is partial and in-frame only. The table shows fewer than 300,000 clones, with roughly 20% occurring only once. These data come from a study of beta chain features in type 1 diabetes. Findings and limits, study-wide: Type 1 diabetes patients had moderately but significantly shorter TCRB CDR3s in all four CD4+ subsets. Naive, central memory and Treg TCRB repertoires seemed to resemble each other more closely in patients than they did in healthy donors.

This CDR3 contains 13 residues. Germline V gene data show CDR1 as SQVTM and CDR2 as ANQGSEA. V was shortened by 7 bases and J by 5 bases, with 18 bases between the two germline ends. A single heparinised blood sample, averaging approximately 116 mL, was obtained per donor. The chain employs TRBV29-1 and TRBJ2-7, with TRBD2 as a possible D gene (6 bases). This TCR was sampled from a woman aged 40 to 55 with type 1 diabetes. Sequenced input: naive CD4+ T cells from blood. DNA for the CDR3: TGCAGCGGGCGGGGAGCCCGGAGGGACGAGCAGTACTTC. Residues: CSGRGARRDEQYF.